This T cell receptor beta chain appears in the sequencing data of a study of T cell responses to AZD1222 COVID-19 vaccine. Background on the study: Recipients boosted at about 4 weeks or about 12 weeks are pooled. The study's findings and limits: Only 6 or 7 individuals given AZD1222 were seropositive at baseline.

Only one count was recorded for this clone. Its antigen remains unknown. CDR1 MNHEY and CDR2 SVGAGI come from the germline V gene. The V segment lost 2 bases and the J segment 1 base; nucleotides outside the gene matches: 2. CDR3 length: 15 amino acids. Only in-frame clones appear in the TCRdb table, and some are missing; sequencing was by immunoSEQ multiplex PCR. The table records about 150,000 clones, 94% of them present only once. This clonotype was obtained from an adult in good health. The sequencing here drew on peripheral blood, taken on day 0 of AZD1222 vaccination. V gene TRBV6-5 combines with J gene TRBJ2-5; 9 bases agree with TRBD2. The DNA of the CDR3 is TGTGCCAGCAGTTACGGCGGGAGGGGCCAAGAGACCCAGTACTTC. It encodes CASSYGGRGQETQYF.